This TCR beta chain was identified in a study of T cells in Graves' hyperthyroidism and ophthalmopathy. Study-wide results and limits: Onset of ophthalmopathy came a median approximately 6 months after the model predicted it. Appearing also in blood were most of the thyroid clonotypes expanded above 0.001.

RNA transcripts yielded amplified TCR beta CDR3 regions. Initially, a first-round RT-PCR of the TCR CDR3 employed the HTBI primer set. From the multiplex PCR reads, TCRdb called clonotypes with MiXCR, one entry per CDR3 protein. Among hundreds of thousands of distinct CDR3 sequences listed, roughly 24% were seen once. The CDR3 runs to 17 residues. V gave up 6 bases and J gave up 6 bases; unmatched junction bases: 14. Uncontrolled infection, other autoimmune disease, pregnancy or lactation led to exclusion. As regards this clonotype: What it binds is not known.

The V gene is TRBV12-3 or TRBV12-4, the J gene TRBJ1-2; 12 nucleotides agree with TRBD1. The sample taken for sequencing was blood. This TCR came from a woman aged 30 to 39 with Graves' ophthalmopathy. The CDR3 protein is CASSSSGTGGEVNGYTF. In nucleotides, the CDR3 is TGTGCCAGCAGCTCTTCCGGGACAGGGGGCGAAGTGAATGGCTACACCTTC.